These 9 T cell receptor beta chains originate from one sample sequenced in a study of T cell changes during pregnancy in multiple sclerosis. TCRdb's copy holds only in-frame clones and misses some; the assay was immunoSEQ multiplex PCR. The repertoire consists of tens of thousands of clones, with less than 95% occurring once and the leading ten covering 2% to 3%. The sample was CD8+ T cells from peripheral blood mononuclear cells, taken after pregnancy. The receptors were gathered from a female donor with multiple sclerosis, enrolled in a pregnancy study.

V usage is TRBV5-1 and J usage is TRBJ1-3, with D possibly being TRBD1 (5 bases). Between the trimmed V and J ends, which lost 3 bases and 0 bases, there was a span of 16 bases. CDR1 is SGHRS, CDR2 YFSETQ, per germline. CDR3 length equals 17 residues. CDR3 nucleotide sequence: TGCGCCAGCAGCTACGACAGTGTGGGAAGCTCTGGAAACACCATATATTTT. It is translated as CASSYDSVGSSGNTIYF.

The CDR3 sequence is CASSLRQNYEQYF. CDR3 bases: TGCGCCAGCAGCTTAAGACAGAACTACGAGCAGTACTTC. The chain couples TRBV5-1 to TRBJ2-7; tentative D call: TRBD1 (5 bases). The V and J ends lost 2 bases and 3 bases respectively, with 9 bases between them. This CDR3 has 13 residues. Looked up from germline, CDR1 is SGHRS and CDR2 is YFSETQ.

The gene calls are TRBV27 and TRBJ2-1; 14 bases line up with TRBD2. This CDR3 has 17 residues. Germline lookup yields CDR1 MNHEY and CDR2 SMNVEV (reference sequence). J was trimmed by 8 bases and V by 4 bases; bases with no gene match: 10. The CDR3: CASSSGLAGVSGDEQFF. As DNA, the CDR3 is TGTGCCAGCAGTTCGGGACTAGCGGGAGTATCGGGCGATGAGCAGTTCTTC.

The chain employs TRBV4-3 and TRBJ1-4; D is uncertain. Deletions cut 0 bases from V and 8 bases from J, with 16 bases between. The CDR3 loop spans 16 amino acids. Germline V CDR1 and CDR2: LGHNA, YSLEER. The CDR3 loop reads CASSQDPRLGGEKLFF. The CDR3, as DNA: TGCGCCAGCAGCCAAGATCCTAGGCTCGGAGGGGAAAAACTGTTTTTT.

The chain joins TRBV27 to TRBJ1-5, with 8 positions matching TRBD1. The trim removed 3 bases at V and 2 bases at J, leaving 9 bases unmatched. Germline-derived CDR1 and CDR2 are MNHEY and SMNVEV (reference sequence). CDR3 length equals 17 residues. The CDR3 protein is CASSFRGTDRGNQPQHF. The CDR3 DNA reads TGTGCCAGCAGTTTTAGGGGGACGGACAGGGGCAATCAGCCCCAGCATTTT.

The chain joins TRBV25-1 to TRBJ1-2, with a weak D call TRBD1 (5 bases). There are 13 residues in the CDR3. Germline lookup yields CDR1 MGHDK and CDR2 SYGVNS. Trimming shortened V by 7 bases and J by 5 bases, and 14 bases separated the two germline ends. The DNA for the CDR3 is TGTGCCAGCATGGGGGGTCGAGGATATGGCTACACCTTC. It is translated as CASMGGRGYGYTF.

This sequence joins TRBV2 and TRBJ2-7; 12 bases map to TRBD2. CDR3 size: 16 residues. Trimming at V came to 0 bases and at J to 5 bases, leaving 5 bases not matched to a gene. Germline-derived CDR1 and CDR2 are SNHLY and FYNNEI. The CDR3: CASSEARLAGVHEQYF. The CDR3 bases are TGTGCCAGCAGTGAAGCAAGACTAGCGGGGGTCCACGAGCAGTACTTC.

This rearrangement joins TRBV27 to TRBJ1-1; tentatively, D is TRBD1 (5 bases). Germline V gives CDR1 MNHEY, CDR2 SMNVEV (reference sequence). Trimming removed 2 bases at V and 8 bases at J, with 15 bases between. This CDR3 is built from 14 residues. This chain's CDR3 is CASSLRRTGGEAFF. As DNA, the CDR3 is TGTGCCAGCAGTTTACGGCGGACGGGGGGAGAAGCTTTCTTT.

The chain uses TRBV30 and TRBJ2-1; D might be TRBD1 (5 bases). CDR3 size: 12 residues. Germline CDR1 and CDR2: GTSNPN and SVGIG (reference sequence). V dropped 0 bases and J dropped 9 bases, with 9 bases sitting between them. The CDR3 sequence: CAWSVGAAEQFF. CDR3 in DNA: TGTGCCTGGAGTGTAGGGGCGGCTGAGCAGTTCTTC.